This T cell receptor beta chain was sequenced during a study of CD8 T cells in Susac syndrome. Study-level background: Of the sequenced Susac syndrome patients, more than five had active disease and roughly eight were in remission. Patients with Susac syndrome, at blood draw, were therapy-naive, on corticosteroids, or on intravenous immunoglobulin alone. The study's findings and limits: The CD4+ T cell repertoires that were profiled in Susac syndrome showed no clonal expansion.

Blood CD8+ and CD4+ T cells underwent high-throughput TCR beta sequencing. The RNA input was about 0.5 to 1 ug, and it was reverse transcribed with random hexamers. TCRdb redid the calling of the immunoSEQ multiplex PCR reads with MiXCR, one entry per CDR3 protein. The table has 100,000 or so distinct CDR3 sequences, about 95% seen once. In regard to this clonotype: Its antigen is as yet unknown.

V was pared by 0 bases and J by 1 base, with 6 bases between. CDR1 and CDR2 (germline): LGHDT, YNNKEL (reference sequence). This CDR3 comprises 14 residues. The sequence came from a human donor with Susac syndrome. The V and J genes are TRBV3-1 and TRBJ1-1; the D is unclear. The sequenced sample consisted of CD4+ T cells from PBMCs. The CDR3, as DNA: TGTGCCAGCAGCCAAGATAGGAGGAACACTGAAGCTTTCTTT. It translates to CASSQDRRNTEAFF.